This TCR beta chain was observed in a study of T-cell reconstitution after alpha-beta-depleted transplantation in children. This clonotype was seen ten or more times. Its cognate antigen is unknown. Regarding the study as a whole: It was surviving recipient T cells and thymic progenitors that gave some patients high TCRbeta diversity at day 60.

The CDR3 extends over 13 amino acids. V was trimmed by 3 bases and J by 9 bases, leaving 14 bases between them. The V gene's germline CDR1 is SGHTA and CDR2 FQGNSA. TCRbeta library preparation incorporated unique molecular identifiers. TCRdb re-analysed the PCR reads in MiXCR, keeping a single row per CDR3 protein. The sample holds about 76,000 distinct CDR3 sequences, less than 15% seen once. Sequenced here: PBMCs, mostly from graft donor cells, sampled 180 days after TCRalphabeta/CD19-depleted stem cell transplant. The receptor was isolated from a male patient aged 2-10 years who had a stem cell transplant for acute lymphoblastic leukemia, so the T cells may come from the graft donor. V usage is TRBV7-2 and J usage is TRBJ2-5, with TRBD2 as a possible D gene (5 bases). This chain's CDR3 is CASSFRTGEAQYF. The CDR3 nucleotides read TGTGCCAGCAGCTTCAGGACCGGGGAAGCCCAGTACTTC.